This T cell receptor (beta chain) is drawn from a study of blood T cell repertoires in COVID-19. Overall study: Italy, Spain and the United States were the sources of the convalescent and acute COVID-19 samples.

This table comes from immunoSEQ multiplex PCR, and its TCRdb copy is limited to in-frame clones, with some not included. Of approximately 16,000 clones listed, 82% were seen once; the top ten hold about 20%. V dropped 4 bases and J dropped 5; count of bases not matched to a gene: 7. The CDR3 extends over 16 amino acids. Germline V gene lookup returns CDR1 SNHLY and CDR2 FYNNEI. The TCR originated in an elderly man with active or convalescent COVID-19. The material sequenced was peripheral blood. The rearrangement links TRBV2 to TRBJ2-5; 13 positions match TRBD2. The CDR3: CASSVPGLAGQETQYF. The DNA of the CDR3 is TGTGCCAGCAGTGTACCGGGACTAGCGGGGCAGGAGACCCAGTACTTC.